In this sample, the clone carrying this T cell receptor beta chain turned up once. The source of the sample is a study of beta chain features in type 1 diabetes. The study reverse transcribed the entire isolated RNA, so it sequenced expressed TCRB transcripts. Using immunoSEQ multiplex PCR, the repertoire was profiled, and TCRdb retains in-frame clones only, with some absent. The sample contains 450,000 to 550,000 clones, 30% of which appear only once. Germline V gene sequence: CDR1 GTSNPN, CDR2 SVGIG (reference sequence). V was trimmed by 4 bases and J by 2 bases, leaving 12 bases between them. The CDR3 covers 14 residues.

The specimen sequenced was naive CD4+ T cells from blood. This chain links TRBV30 with TRBJ2-1, with D unclear. The clonotype was recovered from a man aged 18 to 29 in good health. CDR3 region: CAWKGANPYNEQFF. CDR3 nucleotides: TGTGCCTGGAAAGGAGCAAACCCCTACAATGAGCAGTTCTTC.